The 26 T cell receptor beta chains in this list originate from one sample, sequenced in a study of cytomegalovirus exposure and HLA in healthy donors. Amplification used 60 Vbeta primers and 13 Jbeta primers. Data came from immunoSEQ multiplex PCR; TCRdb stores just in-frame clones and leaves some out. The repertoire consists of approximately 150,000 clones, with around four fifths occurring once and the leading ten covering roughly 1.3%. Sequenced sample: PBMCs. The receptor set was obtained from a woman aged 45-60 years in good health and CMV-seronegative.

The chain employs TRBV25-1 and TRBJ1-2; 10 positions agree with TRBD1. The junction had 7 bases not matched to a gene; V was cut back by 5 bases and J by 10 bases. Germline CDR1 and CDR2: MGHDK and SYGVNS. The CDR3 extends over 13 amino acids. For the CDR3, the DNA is TGTGCCAGCAGTACGTACGGGACAGGGGACTACACCTTC. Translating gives CASSTYGTGDYTF.

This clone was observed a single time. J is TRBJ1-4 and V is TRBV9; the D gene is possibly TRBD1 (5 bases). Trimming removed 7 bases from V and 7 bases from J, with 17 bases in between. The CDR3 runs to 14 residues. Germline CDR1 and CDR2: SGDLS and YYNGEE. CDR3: CASSRQTVGEKLFF. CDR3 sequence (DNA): TGTGCCAGCTCCCGACAGACTGTTGGTGAAAAACTGTTTTTT. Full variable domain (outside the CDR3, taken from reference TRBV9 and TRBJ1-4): DSGVTQTPKHLITATGQRVTLRCSPRSGDLSVYWYQQSLDQGLQFLIQYYNGEERAKGNILERFSAQQFPDLHSELNLSSLELGDSALYFCASSRQTVGEKLFFGSGTQLSVL.

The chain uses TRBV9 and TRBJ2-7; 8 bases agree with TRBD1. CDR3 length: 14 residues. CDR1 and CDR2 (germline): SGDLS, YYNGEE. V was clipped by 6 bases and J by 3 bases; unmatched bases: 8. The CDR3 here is CASTVGTGNYEQYF. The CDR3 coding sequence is TGTGCCAGCACCGTTGGGACAGGAAACTACGAGCAGTACTTC.

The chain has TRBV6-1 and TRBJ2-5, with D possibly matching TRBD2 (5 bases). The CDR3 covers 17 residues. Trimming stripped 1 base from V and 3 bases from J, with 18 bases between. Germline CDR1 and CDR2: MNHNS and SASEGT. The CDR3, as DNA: TGTGCCAGCAGTGAAGATGAGGGTTACGGGTCTAAAGAGACCCAGTACTTC. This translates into CASSEDEGYGSKETQYF.

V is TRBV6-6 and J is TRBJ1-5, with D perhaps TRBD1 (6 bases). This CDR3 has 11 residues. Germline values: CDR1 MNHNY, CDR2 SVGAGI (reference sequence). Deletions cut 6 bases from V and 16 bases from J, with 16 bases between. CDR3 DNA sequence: TGTGCCAGCAGACAACAGGGAATCGCACATTTT. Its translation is CASRQQGIAHF.

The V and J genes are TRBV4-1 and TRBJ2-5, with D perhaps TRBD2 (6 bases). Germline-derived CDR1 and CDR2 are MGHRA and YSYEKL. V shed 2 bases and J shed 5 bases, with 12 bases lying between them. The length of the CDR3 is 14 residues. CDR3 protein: CASSQTSLGETQYF. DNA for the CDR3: TGCGCCAGCAGCCAAACTAGCCTTGGGGAGACCCAGTACTTC.

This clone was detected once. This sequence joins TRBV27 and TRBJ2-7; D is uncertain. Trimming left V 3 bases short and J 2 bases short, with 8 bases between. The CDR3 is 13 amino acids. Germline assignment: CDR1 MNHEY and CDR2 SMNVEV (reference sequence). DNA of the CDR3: TGTGCCAGCAGTTTCAGACAAGCCTACGAGCAGTACTTC. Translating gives CASSFRQAYEQYF.

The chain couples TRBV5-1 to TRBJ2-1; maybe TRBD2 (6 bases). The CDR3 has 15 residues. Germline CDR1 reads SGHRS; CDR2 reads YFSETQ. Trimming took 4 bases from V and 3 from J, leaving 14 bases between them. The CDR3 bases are TGCGCCAGCAGCCGGGGCGTCGGGGGCTACAATGAGCAGTTCTTC. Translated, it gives CASSRGVGGYNEQFF.

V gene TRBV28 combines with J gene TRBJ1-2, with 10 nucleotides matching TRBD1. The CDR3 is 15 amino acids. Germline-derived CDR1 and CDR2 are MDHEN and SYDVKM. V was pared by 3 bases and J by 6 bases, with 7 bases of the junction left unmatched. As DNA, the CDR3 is TGTGCCAGCAGTTTCTCCGGGACAGGGGCCCATGGCTACACCTTC. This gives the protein CASSFSGTGAHGYTF.

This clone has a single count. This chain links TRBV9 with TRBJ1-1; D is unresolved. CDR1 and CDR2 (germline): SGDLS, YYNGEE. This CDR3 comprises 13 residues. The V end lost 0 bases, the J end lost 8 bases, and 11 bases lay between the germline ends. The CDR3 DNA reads TGTGCCAGCAGCGTAGCTATAACGGAGGAAGCTTTCTTT. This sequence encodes CASSVAITEEAFF.

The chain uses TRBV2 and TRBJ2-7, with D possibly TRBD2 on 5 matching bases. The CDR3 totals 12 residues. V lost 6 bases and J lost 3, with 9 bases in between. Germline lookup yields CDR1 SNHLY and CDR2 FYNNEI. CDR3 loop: CASRRESYEQYF. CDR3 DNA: TGTGCCAGCAGGAGGGAAAGCTACGAGCAGTACTTC.

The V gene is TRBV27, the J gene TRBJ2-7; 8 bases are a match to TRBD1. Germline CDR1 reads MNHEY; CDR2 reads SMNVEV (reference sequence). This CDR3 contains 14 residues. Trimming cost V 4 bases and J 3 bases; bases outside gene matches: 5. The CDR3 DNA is TGTGCCAGCAGTTCCGGGACAGGCGGCTACGAGCAGTACTTC. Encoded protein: CASSSGTGGYEQYF.

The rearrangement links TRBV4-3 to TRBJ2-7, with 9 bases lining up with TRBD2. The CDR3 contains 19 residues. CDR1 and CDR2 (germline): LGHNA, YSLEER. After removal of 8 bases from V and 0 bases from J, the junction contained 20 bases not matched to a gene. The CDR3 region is CASPDLGGIGTSCSYEQYF. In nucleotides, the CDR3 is TGCGCCAGCCCCGACTTGGGGGGAATTGGGACTAGCTGCTCCTACGAGCAGTACTTC.

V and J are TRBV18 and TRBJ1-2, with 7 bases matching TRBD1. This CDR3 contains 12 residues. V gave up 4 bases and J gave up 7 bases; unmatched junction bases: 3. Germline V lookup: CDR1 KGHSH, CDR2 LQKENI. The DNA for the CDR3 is TGTGCCAGCTCACAAGGGGGCCGTGGCTACACCTTC. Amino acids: CASSQGGRGYTF.

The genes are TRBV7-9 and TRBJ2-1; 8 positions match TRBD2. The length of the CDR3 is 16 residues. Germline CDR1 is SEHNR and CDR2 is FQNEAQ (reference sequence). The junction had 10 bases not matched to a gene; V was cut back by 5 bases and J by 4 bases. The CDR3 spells CASSASASGLYNEQFF. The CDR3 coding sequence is TGTGCCAGCAGCGCCTCGGCTAGCGGGTTGTACAATGAGCAGTTCTTC.

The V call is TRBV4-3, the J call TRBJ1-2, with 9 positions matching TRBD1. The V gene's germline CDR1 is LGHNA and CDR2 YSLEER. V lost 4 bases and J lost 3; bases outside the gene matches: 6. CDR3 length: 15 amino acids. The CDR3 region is CASSRLDRGDYGYTF. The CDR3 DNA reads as TGCGCCAGCAGCCGGTTGGACAGGGGCGACTATGGCTACACCTTC.

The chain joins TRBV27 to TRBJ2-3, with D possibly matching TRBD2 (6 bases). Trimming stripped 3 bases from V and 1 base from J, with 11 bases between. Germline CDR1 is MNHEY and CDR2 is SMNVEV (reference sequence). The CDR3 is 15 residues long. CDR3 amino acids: CASSFGAGRTDTQYF. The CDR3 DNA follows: TGTGCCAGCAGTTTTGGTGCGGGGCGCACAGATACGCAGTATTTT.

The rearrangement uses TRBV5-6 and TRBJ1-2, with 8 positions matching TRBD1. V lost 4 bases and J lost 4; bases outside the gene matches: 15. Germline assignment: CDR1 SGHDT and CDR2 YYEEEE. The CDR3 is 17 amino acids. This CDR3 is CASSARTGSPLAYGYTF. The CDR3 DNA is TGTGCCAGCAGCGCCCGGACAGGGAGCCCTTTGGCCTATGGCTACACCTTC.

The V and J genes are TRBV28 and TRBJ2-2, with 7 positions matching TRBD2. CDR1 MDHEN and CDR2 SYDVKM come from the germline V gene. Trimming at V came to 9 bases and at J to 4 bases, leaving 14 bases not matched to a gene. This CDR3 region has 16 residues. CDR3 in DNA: TGTGCCAGTGACAAGTGGCGGGGGTCCCGCACCGGGGAGCTGTTTTTT. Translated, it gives CASDKWRGSRTGELFF.

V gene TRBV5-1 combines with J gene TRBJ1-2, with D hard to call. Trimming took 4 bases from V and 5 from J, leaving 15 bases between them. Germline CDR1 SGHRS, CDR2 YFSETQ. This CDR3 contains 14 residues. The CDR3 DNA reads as TGCGCCAGCAGCGTGGCGCCGACGGAGTATGGCTACACCTTC. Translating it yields CASSVAPTEYGYTF.

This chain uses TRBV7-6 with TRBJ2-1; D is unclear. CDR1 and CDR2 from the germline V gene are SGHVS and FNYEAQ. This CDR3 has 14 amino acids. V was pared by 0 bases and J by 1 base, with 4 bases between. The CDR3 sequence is CASSLAQSYNEQFF. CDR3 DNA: TGTGCCAGCAGCTTAGCACAGTCCTACAATGAGCAGTTCTTC.

The CDR3 loop reads CASSSTGDYYEQYF. The CDR3 DNA sequence: TGTGCCAGCAGTTCGACAGGGGACTACTACGAGCAGTACTTC. The rearrangement uses TRBV28 and TRBJ2-7; the D gene is possibly TRBD1 (8 bases). There are 14 residues in the CDR3. Trimming removed 4 bases at V and 3 bases at J, with 13 bases between. Germline CDR1 reads MDHEN; CDR2 reads SYDVKM.

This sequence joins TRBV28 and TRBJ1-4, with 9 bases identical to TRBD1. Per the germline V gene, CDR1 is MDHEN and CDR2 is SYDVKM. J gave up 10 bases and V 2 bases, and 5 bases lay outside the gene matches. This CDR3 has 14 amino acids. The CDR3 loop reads CASSLGTGWVKLFF. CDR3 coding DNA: TGTGCCAGCAGTTTAGGGACAGGGTGGGTAAAACTGTTTTTT.

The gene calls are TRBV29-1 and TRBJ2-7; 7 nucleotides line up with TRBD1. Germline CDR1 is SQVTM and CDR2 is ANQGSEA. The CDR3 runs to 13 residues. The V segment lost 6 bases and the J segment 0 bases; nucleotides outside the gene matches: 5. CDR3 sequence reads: CSVKTGSSYEQYF. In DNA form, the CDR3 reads TGCAGCGTCAAGACAGGGAGCTCCTACGAGCAGTACTTC.

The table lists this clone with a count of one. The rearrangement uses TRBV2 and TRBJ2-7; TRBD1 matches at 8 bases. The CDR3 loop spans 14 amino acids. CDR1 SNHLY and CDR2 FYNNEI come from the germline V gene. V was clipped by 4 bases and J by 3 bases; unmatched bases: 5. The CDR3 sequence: CASSVDRGDYEQYF. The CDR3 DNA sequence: TGTGCCAGCAGTGTTGACAGGGGTGACTACGAGCAGTACTTC. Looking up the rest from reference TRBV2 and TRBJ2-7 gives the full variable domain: EPEVTQTPSHQVTQMGQEVILRCVPISNHLYFYWYRQILGQKVEFLVSFYNNEISEKSEIFDDQFSVERPDGSNFTLKIRSTKLEDSAMYFCASSVDRGDYEQYFGPGTRLTVT.

CDR3 residues: CASSDKLANNEQFF. CDR3 in DNA: TGTGCCAGCAGTGATAAACTAGCTAACAATGAGCAGTTCTTC. The V and J genes are TRBV27 and TRBJ2-1, with D possibly being TRBD2 (6 bases). Germline V gene data show CDR1 as MNHEY and CDR2 as SMNVEV (reference sequence). V was shortened by 5 bases and J by 5 bases, with 13 bases between the two germline ends. This CDR3 has 14 amino acids.